These 11 T cell receptor beta chains were sequenced from one sample in a study of metastatic and nonmetastatic thyroid tumors. No treatment of any kind had been given to any patient before thyroid surgery. TCRdb recomputed clones from the PCR reads via MiXCR. Found here are about 11,000 clones, about 38% of them singletons; the top ten hold about a sixth. The specimen was tumor tissue. The source of these receptors is a female donor with papillary thyroid cancer or a benign thyroid nodule (not recorded which). Some clones in this sample may be carry-over from other donors' samples.

The chain carries TRBV18 and TRBJ1-2, with D hard to call. Germline V CDR1 and CDR2: KGHSH, LQKENI. The CDR3 has 13 residues. The V gene lost 5 bases and the J gene lost 2 bases, with 9 bases spanning the gap. CDR3 sequence: CASSYTENYGYTF. The DNA of the CDR3 is TGTGCCAGCTCATACACAGAGAACTATGGCTACACCTTC.

The chain employs TRBV20-1 and TRBJ1-1; tentative D call: TRBD1 (6 bases). This CDR3 contains 13 residues. V dropped 5 bases and J dropped 3 bases, with 13 bases sitting between them. The germline CDR1 and CDR2 sequences are DFQATT and SNEGSKA (reference sequence). CDR3 in amino acids: CSAGGGSDTEAFF. The CDR3 coding sequence is TGCAGTGCTGGGGGCGGGTCGGACACTGAAGCTTTCTTT.

The chain combines TRBV11-2 with TRBJ2-1; the D is unclear. Germline CDR1 and CDR2: SGHAT and FQNNGV. The CDR3 is 15 amino acids. V was trimmed by 0 bases and J by 7 bases, leaving 13 bases between them. The CDR3 DNA reads TGTGCCAGCAGCTTAGAATTGGGTTCTAGTAATGAGCAGTTCTTC. Protein: CASSLELGSSNEQFF.

V gene TRBV15 combines with J gene TRBJ2-7; the D gene is possibly TRBD1 (6 bases). The V end lost 8 bases, the J end lost 5 bases, and 16 bases lay between the germline ends. Per the germline V gene, CDR1 is LNHNV and CDR2 is YYDKDF (reference sequence). The CDR3 has 13 residues. In nucleotides, the CDR3 is TGTGCCACCGCCGGTCTAGGGGGTGACGAGCAGTACTTC. Encoded protein: CATAGLGGDEQYF.

This chain connects TRBV6-1 to TRBJ2-7; 7 positions agree with TRBD1. Trimming removed 2 bases from V and 5 bases from J; junction bases left unmatched: 6. Germline-derived CDR1 and CDR2 are MNHNS and SASEGT. CDR3 length: 14 residues. CDR3 amino acids: CASSERGRVHEQYF. The CDR3 bases are TGTGCCAGCAGTGAAAGGGGGCGGGTTCACGAGCAGTACTTC.

The V and J genes are TRBV12-5 and TRBJ2-1; 10 bases are shared with TRBD2. V dropped 1 base and J dropped 6; count of bases not matched to a gene: 15. CDR3 length equals 19 residues. The germline V gene encodes CDR1 LGHNT and CDR2 FRNRAP. The CDR3 region has the DNA TGTGCTAGTGGTTTGGCCCAGGGCAGCGGACTAGCGGAGGCCAATGAGCAGTTCTTC. Translated: CASGLAQGSGLAEANEQFF.

There are a few counts of this clone. The V and J genes are TRBV27 and TRBJ2-5, with 7 bases identical to TRBD2. CDR1 is MNHEY, CDR2 SMNVEV, per germline (reference sequence). Trimming removed 5 bases from V and 4 bases from J; junction bases left unmatched: 10. CDR3 length: 15 residues. For the CDR3, the DNA is TGTGCCAGCAGTGTTACCTCGCCGGGGGGAGAGACCCAGTACTTC. Protein: CASSVTSPGGETQYF.

This sequence joins TRBV6-1 and TRBJ1-5; 10 bases map to TRBD1. With 7 bases clipped from V and 0 bases from J, the junction kept 9 bases outside the gene matches. This CDR3 comprises 17 residues. Germline CDR1 MNHNS, CDR2 SASEGT. This CDR3 is CASNTLTGGVSNQPQHF. DNA of the CDR3: TGTGCCAGCAATACCCTGACAGGGGGCGTTAGCAATCAGCCCCAGCATTTT.

Only a few counts were recorded for this clone. The chain couples TRBV28 to TRBJ2-2; D may be TRBD1 (5 bases). CDR3 length: 15 residues. V lost 3 bases and J 6 bases, leaving 14 bases between the germline ends. Germline-derived CDR1 and CDR2 are MDHEN and SYDVKM. The CDR3 DNA follows: TGTGCCAGCAGTTTCCCCAGGGTTCTAGCCGGGGAGCTGTTTTTT. This translates into CASSFPRVLAGELFF.

The rearrangement links TRBV28 to TRBJ1-3; D gene unclear. The germline CDR1 and CDR2 sequences are MDHEN and SYDVKM. CDR3 length: 12 residues. Trimming took 7 bases from V and 3 from J, leaving 7 bases between them. The CDR3 bases are TGTGCCAGCACCTCATTTGGAAACACCATATATTTT. Its translation is CASTSFGNTIYF.

The chain combines TRBV6-2 or TRBV6-3 with TRBJ2-2; 13 bases are shared with TRBD2. The V segment lost 3 bases and the J segment 0 bases; nucleotides outside the gene matches: 7. The CDR3 consists of 19 residues. The germline V gene has CDR1 MNHEY and CDR2 SVGEGT. The CDR3 spells CASSYQRLAGGTNTGELFF. The DNA of the CDR3 is TGTGCCAGCAGTTATCAGAGACTAGCGGGAGGTACGAACACCGGGGAGCTGTTTTTT.